Listed here are 23 T cell receptor beta chains from one sample, sequenced in a study of T cell repertoires in cytomegalovirus infection. One entry per CDR3 protein, called by TCRdb with MiXCR from the reads. Seen here are around 130,000 distinct CDR3 sequences, approximately 9.2% observed once, and the top ten hold 10%. The sequencing input was PBMCs. These receptors were collected from a human donor in good health (CMV status not recorded). Some clones in this sample may be carry-over from other donors' samples.

At least ten counts were recorded for this clonotype. The J gene is TRBJ1-1, the V gene TRBV6-5; TRBD1 might be the D (5 bases). Germline lookup yields CDR1 MNHEY and CDR2 SVGAGI. This CDR3 comprises 13 residues. The ends were cut back, 4 bases at V and 5 bases at J, with 11 bases in the middle. The CDR3 region is CASSWGVLTEAFF. CDR3 nucleotides: TGTGCCAGCAGTTGGGGGGTACTAACTGAAGCTTTCTTT.

This clonotype was counted ten times or more. V is TRBV7-9 and J is TRBJ2-7, with 7 positions matching TRBD1. V lost 2 bases to trimming and J lost 5 bases; unmatched junction nucleotides: 12. This CDR3 has 16 residues. Germline CDR1 and CDR2: SEHNR and FQNEAQ (reference sequence). CDR3: CASSLLAPTGNDEQYF. DNA for the CDR3: TGTGCCAGCAGCTTATTAGCCCCGACAGGGAACGACGAGCAGTACTTC.

This clonotype appeared many times. V usage is TRBV7-2 and J usage is TRBJ1-6; TRBD1 is a possible D gene (6 bases). The CDR3 covers 13 residues. V was shortened by 4 bases and J by 9 bases, with 10 bases between the two germline ends. In germline, CDR1 is SGHTA, CDR2 FQGNSA. The CDR3 is CASSSLQGSPLHF. The CDR3 bases are TGTGCCAGCAGCTCCTTACAGGGTTCACCCCTCCACTTT.

CDR3 nucleotide sequence: TGTGCCAGCAGTTTGGGGGACGAAGCTTTCTTT. It yields the protein CASSLGDEAFF. The chain links TRBV2 to TRBJ1-1; D may be TRBD1 (5 bases). Trimming pared 5 bases from V and 8 bases from J, leaving 9 bases between. This CDR3 has 11 amino acids. CDR1 is SNHLY, CDR2 FYNNEI, per germline.

The chain combines TRBV7-3 with TRBJ1-1, with D maybe TRBD1 (6 bases). V lost 3 bases and J 5 bases, leaving 16 bases between the germline ends. CDR1 and CDR2 from the germline V gene are SGHTA and FQGTGA. The CDR3 has 15 amino acids. This CDR3 is CASSLQGPEYTEAFF. CDR3 sequence (DNA): TGTGCCAGCAGCTTGCAGGGGCCGGAGTATACTGAAGCTTTCTTT.

This clonotype was observed at least ten times. The CDR3 protein is CASSIVPGTASNQPQHF. In nucleotides, the CDR3 is TGTGCCAGTAGTATAGTTCCCGGGACAGCTAGCAATCAGCCCCAGCATTTT. The V call is TRBV19, the J call TRBJ1-5; 7 bases are shared with TRBD1. The CDR3 has 17 amino acids. The germline gives CDR1 LNHDA, CDR2 SQIVND (reference sequence). The V and J ends lost 1 base and 0 bases, in that order; junction bases with no gene match: 6. The full variable domain, its missing parts supplied by reference TRBV19 and TRBJ1-5, is DGGITQSPKYLFRKEGQNVTLSCEQNLNHDAMYWYRQDPGQGLRLIYYSQIVNDFQKGDIAEGYSVSREKKESFPLTVTSAQKNPTAFYLCASSIVPGTASNQPQHFGDGTRLSIL.

This clonotype showed up just a few times. This chain joins TRBV4-2 and TRBJ1-1, with a tentative D call TRBD1 (5 bases). Germline CDR1 and CDR2: LGHNA and YNFKEQ. The V end was cut by 4 bases, the J end by 5 bases, with 17 bases between. The CDR3 extends over 15 amino acids. CDR3 residues: CASSPELSGRTEAFF. CDR3 DNA sequence: TGTGCCAGCAGCCCCGAGCTGTCAGGGCGGACTGAAGCTTTCTTT.

This sequence joins TRBV20-1 and TRBJ1-2; 10 bases are a match to TRBD1. From germline, CDR1 is DFQATT and CDR2 SNEGSKA (reference sequence). The CDR3 sequence is 13 residues long. The J segment lost 5 bases and the V segment lost 5 bases, leaving 5 bases of the junction unmatched. DNA of the CDR3: TGCAGTGCTCCGGGACAGGGGCAGTATGGCTACACCTTC. This sequence encodes CSAPGQGQYGYTF.

This clonotype was seen many times. This sequence joins TRBV12-3 or TRBV12-4 and TRBJ2-7; tentatively, D is TRBD1 or TRBD2 (5 bases each). The CDR3 length is 15 residues. V was cut by 4 bases and J by 0 bases, with 13 bases left in between. The CDR3 DNA reads TGTGCCAGCAGTTGGGTCGGGACGGCCTCCTACGAGCAGTACTTC. It specifies CASSWVGTASYEQYF.

The rearrangement joins TRBV12-3 or TRBV12-4 to TRBJ1-2, with 7 bases lining up with TRBD1. CDR3 length: 14 residues. V shed 2 bases and J 5 bases; nucleotides not matched to a gene: 5. As DNA, the CDR3 is TGTGCCAGCAGTTTAAGGGGACAGACTTATGGCTACACCTTC. It codes for CASSLRGQTYGYTF.

Many counts were recorded for this clonotype. This rearrangement joins TRBV3-1 to TRBJ2-1; D gene uncertain. Per germline, CDR1 LGHDT and CDR2 YNNKEL (reference sequence). V was cut by 4 bases and J by 3 bases, with 16 bases left in between. CDR3 length equals 16 residues. Here the CDR3 DNA reads TGTGCCAGCAGCCCGACCGACGGAAGCTTCTACAATGAGCAGTTCTTC. Protein product: CASSPTDGSFYNEQFF.

This clonotype was counted many times. V gene TRBV5-6 combines with J gene TRBJ2-2; TRBD2 matches 10 bases. The V gene end was trimmed by 0 bases and the J gene end by 8 bases; junction bases not matched to a gene: 7. This CDR3 is built from 16 residues. The germline V gene encodes CDR1 SGHDT and CDR2 YYEEEE. CDR3 bases: TGTGCCAGCAGCTTGGAGGGACTAGCGACCGCGGGGGAGCTGTTTTTT. Translated, it gives CASSLEGLATAGELFF.

This chain links TRBV6-5 with TRBJ1-5; tentative D call: TRBD1 (5 bases). The germline V gene encodes CDR1 MNHEY and CDR2 SVGAGI. This CDR3 contains 12 residues. Trimming shortened V by 8 bases and J by 5 bases, and 10 bases separated the two germline ends. The DNA of the CDR3 is TGTGCCAGCTCACCGGGGGATCAGCCCCAGCATTTT. It specifies CASSPGDQPQHF.

J is TRBJ2-3 and V is TRBV20-1; D unresolved. The CDR3 sequence is 13 residues long. Germline V lookup: CDR1 DFQATT, CDR2 SNEGSKA (reference sequence). The V end lost 3 bases, the J end lost 0 bases, and 7 bases lay between the germline ends. Written as DNA, the CDR3 is TGCAGTGCTAGCGTGCCTAGCACAGATACGCAGTATTTT. Translating gives CSASVPSTDTQYF.

Ten or more counts support this clonotype. V usage is TRBV7-2 and J usage is TRBJ2-1; 9 nucleotides line up with TRBD2. Germline V gene data show CDR1 as SGHTA and CDR2 as FQGNSA. There are 14 residues in the CDR3. J was trimmed by 8 bases and V by 5 bases; bases with no gene match: 7. CDR3 sequence (DNA): TGTGCCAGCAGCCACGGGACTAGCAGACATGAGCAGTTCTTC. Encoded protein: CASSHGTSRHEQFF.

This clonotype showed up just a few times. The J gene is TRBJ2-1, the V gene TRBV5-5, with D perhaps matching TRBD2 (6 bases). The CDR3 has 15 residues. V dropped 5 bases and J dropped 2 bases, with 14 bases sitting between them. In germline, CDR1 is SGHKS, CDR2 YYEKEE (reference sequence). Here the CDR3 DNA reads TGTGCCAGCAGTCCTTCAGGGAGGCCCTACAATGAGCAGTTCTTC. Translated, it gives CASSPSGRPYNEQFF.

This clonotype was seen repeatedly, ten times or more. The chain has TRBV6-1 and TRBJ2-3; 11 bases agree with TRBD2. The V segment lost 5 bases and the J segment 4 bases; nucleotides outside the gene matches: 8. The CDR3 length is 16 residues. The germline V gene encodes CDR1 MNHNS and CDR2 SASEGT. This CDR3 reads CASSPLAGGFADTQYF. CDR3 nucleotide sequence: TGTGCCAGCAGTCCTTTAGCGGGGGGGTTCGCAGATACGCAGTATTTT.

This clonotype has only one observation. The chain carries TRBV29-1 and TRBJ1-2, with a tentative D call TRBD1 (6 bases). The germline CDR1 and CDR2 sequences are SQVTM and ANQGSEA. V lost 5 bases and J 4 bases, leaving 14 bases between the germline ends. This CDR3 comprises 13 residues. For the CDR3, the DNA is TGCAGCGTTTCACAGGGTTCAATCTATGGCTACACCTTC. Protein product: CSVSQGSIYGYTF.

This clonotype was picked up a small number of times. This chain links TRBV12-3 or TRBV12-4 with TRBJ2-1; D may be TRBD1 or TRBD2 (5 bases each). The CDR3 is 14 amino acids. The V gene lost 7 bases and the J gene lost 6 bases, with 16 bases spanning the gap. In nucleotides, the CDR3 is TGTGCCAGCACCTCCGGGGCACCCAGCAATGAGCAGTTCTTC. Translation gives CASTSGAPSNEQFF.

This clonotype was counted at least ten times. The chain recombines TRBV7-9 with TRBJ1-4; 7 bases align to TRBD1. Trimming at V came to 2 bases and at J to 4 bases, leaving 4 bases not matched to a gene. Germline CDR1 is SEHNR and CDR2 is FQNEAQ (reference sequence). The CDR3 extends over 15 amino acids. The CDR3 sequence: CASSLPTGFNEKLFF. The DNA for the CDR3 is TGTGCCAGCAGCTTACCGACAGGGTTTAATGAAAAACTGTTTTTT.

To note about this clonotype: A junction boundary mismatches the germline segment, possibly from a read error. The V gene is TRBV24-1, the J gene TRBJ2-1; 14 positions match TRBD2. The CDR3 is 15 amino acids. Germline V lookup: CDR1 KGHDR, CDR2 SFDVKD. DNA of the CDR3: TGTGCCACCGGGACTAGCGGGGGTTTTTACAATGAGCAGGTATTC. The encoded protein is CATGTSGGFYNEQVF.

In its sample, this clonotype was seen many times. The chain uses TRBV6-1 and TRBJ1-1; no clear D gene. V was shortened by 11 bases and J by 11 bases, with 21 bases between the two germline ends. Germline loops: CDR1 MNHNS, CDR2 SASEGT. There are 12 residues in the CDR3. CDR3 sequence (DNA): TGTGCCTCTACCGGGAAAACCACGGGTGCTTTCTTT. Translation: CASTGKTTGAFF.

This clonotype was observed many times. The chain has TRBV5-4 and TRBJ1-2; 11 bases line up with TRBD1. Germline V lookup: CDR1 SGHNT, CDR2 YYREEE (reference sequence). This CDR3 is 15 amino acids long. V lost 0 bases and J lost 7; bases outside the gene matches: 5. The CDR3 sequence: CASSLEGQGVFGYTF. CDR3 bases: TGTGCCAGCAGCTTGGAGGGACAGGGGGTGTTTGGCTACACCTTC.